The next 19 T cell receptor beta chains were all read from a single sample in a study of cytomegalovirus exposure and HLA in healthy donors. In the PCR, 60 Vbeta and 13 Jbeta primers were used. Assay: immunoSEQ multiplex PCR; the TCRdb copy retains only in-frame clones and omits some. The data contain 150,000 to 200,000 clones, 62% of them singletons. Sequences were obtained from PBMCs. The receptors derive from a man aged 40-50 years in good health and CMV-seronegative.

The rearrangement links TRBV7-2 to TRBJ2-1; 9 positions agree with TRBD2. Trimming at V came to 3 bases and at J to 8 bases, leaving 11 bases not matched to a gene. CDR1 SGHTA and CDR2 FQGNSA come from the germline V gene. The CDR3 sequence is 16 residues long. The CDR3: CASSFVGGGAYDEQFF. DNA of the CDR3: TGTGCCAGCAGCTTCGTCGGCGGGGGGGCGTATGATGAGCAGTTCTTC.

The rearrangement links TRBV15 to TRBJ1-2; maybe TRBD1 (5 bases). V was trimmed by 4 bases and J by 6 bases, leaving 18 bases between them. Germline V gene data show CDR1 as LNHNV and CDR2 as YYDKDF (reference sequence). The CDR3 totals 15 residues. The CDR3 here is CATSKKVDRPHGYTF. The CDR3 nucleotides are TGTGCCACCAGCAAGAAAGTCGACAGACCCCATGGCTACACCTTC.

With regard to this clone: Germline and junction disagree at one end, which may indicate a read error. The V and J genes are TRBV7-9 and TRBJ1-2; tentative D call: TRBD1 (6 bases). CDR3 length equals 13 residues. The germline V gene has CDR1 SEHNR and CDR2 FQNEAQ (reference sequence). CDR3 protein: CSSRPGEMWGYTF. In DNA form, the CDR3 reads TGTTCCAGCAGACCAGGGGAGATGTGGGGCTACACCTTC.

The rearrangement joins TRBV4-1 to TRBJ2-3; the D gene is possibly TRBD2 (5 bases). CDR1 and CDR2 from the germline V gene are MGHRA and YSYEKL. Between the trimmed V and J ends, which lost 4 bases and 1 base, there was a span of 6 bases. The CDR3 spans 13 residues. The CDR3 region is CASSPGGTDTQYF. In nucleotides, the CDR3 is TGCGCCAGCAGCCCCGGGGGCACAGATACGCAGTATTTT.

This clone was seen a few times. V is TRBV4-2 and J is TRBJ2-3; 8 bases match TRBD2. The V gene end was trimmed by 0 bases and the J gene end by 2 bases; junction bases not matched to a gene: 1. Germline V CDR1 and CDR2: LGHNA, YNFKEQ. This CDR3 has 15 residues. CDR3 amino acids: CASSQERGDTDTQYF. For the CDR3, the DNA is TGTGCCAGCAGCCAAGAGCGGGGGGACACAGATACGCAGTATTTT.

The sample holds a few counts of this clone. V usage is TRBV5-4 and J usage is TRBJ2-2; 10 bases align to TRBD2. The CDR3 contains 16 residues. Germline V lookup: CDR1 SGHNT, CDR2 YYREEE (reference sequence). V trimming: 4 bases; J trimming: 0 bases; junction bases outside the gene matches: 3. CDR3 nucleotides: TGTGCCAGCAGCGCAACTAGCGGGACGAACACCGGGGAGCTGTTTTTT. It is translated as CASSATSGTNTGELFF.

This clone was detected a few times. A far larger clone is just one base off, so this is likely a read error. The chain employs TRBV4-3 and TRBJ1-2; TRBD1 might be the D (5 bases). CDR1 and CDR2 (germline): LGHNA, YSLEER. Trimming cost V 5 bases and J 8 bases, with 15 bases left between them. This CDR3 region has 13 residues. The CDR3 region is CASSLGRGGGYTF. The CDR3, as DNA: TGCGCCAGCAGCTTGGGTAGGGGTGGCGGCTACACCTTC.

This sequence joins TRBV30 and TRBJ1-2; 8 bases align to TRBD1. The CDR3 consists of 14 residues. The V gene's germline CDR1 is GTSNPN and CDR2 SVGIG (reference sequence). The J segment lost 7 bases and the V segment lost 4 bases, leaving 11 bases of the junction unmatched. CDR3 in DNA: TGTGCCTGGACTCCCGGACAGGGCGTGACTGGCTACACCTTC. It translates to CAWTPGQGVTGYTF.

This clone was seen a handful of times. This sequence joins TRBV6-4 and TRBJ1-2, with TRBD1 as a possible D gene (5 bases). Germline CDR1 reads MRHNA; CDR2 reads SNTAGT. Between the trimmed V and J ends, which lost 0 bases and 1 base, there was a span of 9 bases. The CDR3 has 15 amino acids. The CDR3 sequence is CASSDSGRVNYGYTF. The CDR3 DNA follows: TGTGCCAGCAGTGACTCCGGCAGGGTTAACTATGGCTACACCTTC.

V is TRBV29-1 and J is TRBJ2-3; the D gene is possibly TRBD2 (6 bases). V lost 7 bases and J lost 11, with 19 bases in between. Germline lookup yields CDR1 SQVTM and CDR2 ANQGSEA. This CDR3 is 12 amino acids long. The CDR3 bases are TGCAGCGGGAGGGGTGAGGGAAAGGTGCAGTATTTT. Its translation is CSGRGEGKVQYF.

V is TRBV21-1 and J is TRBJ2-7; the table's D call, TRBD2, was not checked against the DNA. TRBV21-1 counts as a pseudogene. CDR3 size: 14 residues. The CDR3 DNA follows: TGTGCCAGCAGCAAAGTTAGGGACTACTACGAGCAGTACTTC. Its protein is CASSKVRDYYEQYF.

The chain carries TRBV27 and TRBJ1-1; tentative D call: TRBD1 (6 bases). V lost 5 bases and J 6 bases, leaving 25 bases between the germline ends. CDR1 MNHEY and CDR2 SMNVEV come from the germline V gene (reference sequence). The CDR3 runs to 17 residues. The CDR3 sequence is CASSPTSQGLGISEAFF. CDR3 DNA sequence: TGTGCCAGCAGTCCGACCTCCCAGGGGCTCGGAATATCTGAAGCTTTCTTT.

The CDR3 DNA follows: TGTGCCTGGAGCGACAGGGGTCAAACCTACGAGCAGTACTTC. It encodes CAWSDRGQTYEQYF. The chain uses TRBV30 and TRBJ2-5; 8 bases match TRBD1. Gene TRBJ2-7 matches the end of the DNA better, so the J call may be wrong. This CDR3 has 14 residues. Germline V gene lookup returns CDR1 GTSNPN and CDR2 SVGIG (reference sequence).

In this sample, this clone turned up once. V gene TRBV9 combines with J gene TRBJ1-5; 9 nucleotides align to TRBD1. CDR3 length: 15 residues. Germline V CDR1 and CDR2: SGDLS, YYNGEE. Germline trimming cut 4 bases from V and 4 bases from J; bases unmatched to any gene: 6. Here the CDR3 reads CASSRGQGPNQPQHF. DNA of the CDR3: TGTGCCAGCAGCAGAGGACAGGGGCCTAATCAGCCCCAGCATTTT.

Regarding this clone: The same CDR3 also results from other DNA sequences found in this sample. The chain links TRBV11-2 to TRBJ2-5; D perhaps matches TRBD2 (7 bases). This CDR3 region has 17 residues. The V end was cut by 6 bases, the J end by 2 bases, with 22 bases between. Germline V lookup: CDR1 SGHAT, CDR2 FQNNGV. The CDR3 DNA sequence: TGTGCCAGCAGAAGAAAATTACGGGGGGCGTTACAAGAGACCCAGTACTTC. Protein product: CASRRKLRGALQETQYF.

The CDR3 region has the DNA TGTGCCTGGGGAAACTTAGCGGGGGGGAACACCGGGGAGCTGTTTTTT. Encoded protein: CAWGNLAGGNTGELFF. The rearrangement uses TRBV30 and TRBJ2-2; TRBD2 aligns across 10 bases. Germline V gene data show CDR1 as GTSNPN and CDR2 as SVGIG (reference sequence). V dropped 5 bases and J dropped 1; count of bases not matched to a gene: 7. The CDR3 is 16 residues long. The full variable domain, rest sourced from reference TRBV30 and TRBJ2-2, is SQTIHQWPATLVQPVGSPLSLECTVEGTSNPNLYWYRQAAGRGLQLLFYSVGIGQISSEVPQNLSASRPQDRQFILSSKKLLLSDSGFYLCAWGNLAGGNTGELFFGEGSRLTVL.

This chain connects TRBV10-2 to TRBJ1-2, with D perhaps matching TRBD1 (5 bases). The CDR3 runs to 13 residues. Trimming stripped 2 bases from V and 7 bases from J, with 11 bases between. Germline V gene sequence: CDR1 WSHSY, CDR2 SAAADI. The CDR3, as DNA: TGCGCCAGCAGTGAGCTGCAGGGAGGTGGCTACACCTTC. Protein product: CASSELQGGGYTF.

The chain joins TRBV6-1 to TRBJ1-1, with 7 positions matching TRBD1. V gave up 5 bases and J gave up 5 bases; unmatched junction bases: 11. Germline CDR1 is MNHNS and CDR2 is SASEGT. The CDR3 is 15 residues long. The CDR3 is CASSRTGGFGTEAFF. The CDR3 DNA sequence: TGTGCCAGCAGTCGGACAGGAGGGTTTGGGACTGAAGCTTTCTTT.

This chain joins TRBV7-2 and TRBJ1-6, with 7 bases lining up with TRBD1. In germline, CDR1 is SGHTA, CDR2 FQGNSA. Germline trimming cut 1 base from V and 2 bases from J; bases unmatched to any gene: 5. The CDR3 consists of 17 residues. CDR3 region: CASSLGYRGAYNSPLHF. The CDR3 nucleotides read TGTGCCAGCAGCTTAGGGTACAGGGGAGCCTATAATTCACCCCTCCACTTT.